The present T cell receptor beta chain was sequenced within a study of CD8+ T cells in alopecia areata (dated by TCRdb to about 2018). Broadly, across the study: Treated patients were enrolled in an open-label pilot trial of oral tofacitinib, 5 to 10 mg twice daily, for moderate-to-severe alopecia areata. To study T cell clonal expansion in alopecia areata, the researchers applied high-throughput TCRbeta sequencing to both the C3H/HeJ mouse model and human patients. Tofacitinib-treated patients had biopsies at baseline and at 4 and 24 weeks of treatment, with a later scalp biopsy in several patients. RNA was extracted with the PAXgene miRNA kit for fixed scalp, the miRNeasy kit for PBMCs, and the RNeasy kit for mouse skin. Tofacitinib was given for 6 to 18 months, followed by 6 months of follow-up off drug to assess delayed response and recurrence. In humans, TCRbeta sequencing was performed on scalp tissue and on sorted CD4+ and CD8+ peripheral blood T cells from healthy controls and from patients with patchy or totalis/universalis alopecia areata. Scalp clonality was compared among normal scalp (n=4), patchy alopecia areata scalp (n=8), and alopecia totalis/universalis scalp (n=8). TCRbeta CDR3 regions were amplified by immunoSEQ multiplex PCR using 35 Vbeta forward and 13 Jbeta reverse primers. On the study overall, not on this receptor specifically: Compared with mice, TCR sequences shared between patients were less clear, possibly partly because of HLA diversity across the patient population. Resident alphabeta T cells in normal human skin are also sequenced, complicating scalp TCR repertoire analysis, unlike mouse skin dominated by gammadelta T cells. Lesional scalp, especially in alopecia totalis/universalis, showed higher clonality and more expanded CD8+ clones than normal scalp, suggesting antigenic drive.

The method behind the library was the immunoSEQ multiplex PCR assay. RNA was extracted from all samples and reverse transcribed into cDNA, which served as template for TCR sequencing. SuperScript III was used to make first-strand cDNA, primed with a 2:1 mix of oligo-dT and random hexamers. Amplification bias was assessed with a synthetic immune receptor repertoire, and residual bias was removed computationally. The original pipeline was this. Raw reads were preprocessed for error removal, and CDR3 was defined according to IMGT conventions as running from the conserved cysteine to phenylalanine. Clonality was computed by normalizing Shannon entropy by log2 of the number of productive unique TCRs and subtracting the result from 1. Whether scalp clones were CD4 or CD8 was inferred by matching scalp TCRbeta sequences against CD4 and CD8 repertoires sorted from blood. TCRdb limited this immuneACCESS table to in-frame rearrangements with V and J called. A share of clones is missing; checked studies link under half to unresolved V genes, and the rest is unexplained. That table gives V, J and clone size, and the DNA gave D and trimming. In this sample the table shows 110,000 to 150,000 clones, approximately 50% of which occur a single time. 0.95% to 1% of the sample is in the top ten clones.

To note about this clone: What antigen it recognizes has not been identified. It has no much larger one-base neighbor in the sample; base qualities were not kept.

V and J are truncated by 1 base and 5 bases respectively, leaving an intervening sequence of 11 bases. The germline V gene supplies CDR1 SGHTA and CDR2 FQGNSA. The CDR3, from cysteine to phenylalanine, totals 14 residues. Just CDR3 DNA is preserved here, 42 bases in frame from base 1. The time point label, as the study defines it: baseline before oral tofacitinib. Lesional scalp punch biopsies and peripheral blood were obtained from alopecia areata patients. PBMCs were isolated by density centrifugation and stained for CD3, CD4 and CD8, and CD4+ and CD8+ T cells were sorted on a FACSAria. The TCR comes from a human donor with alopecia areata. The source material was CD4+ T cells sorted from blood, sampled at week 0. The rearrangement joined TRBV7-2 to TRBJ2-5; the D gene is tentatively TRBD1 or TRBD2, each matching 5 bases. CDR3 region: CASSLGGTSETQYF. The nucleotides are TGTGCCAGCAGCTTAGGGGGGACCTCGGAGACCCAGTACTTC.